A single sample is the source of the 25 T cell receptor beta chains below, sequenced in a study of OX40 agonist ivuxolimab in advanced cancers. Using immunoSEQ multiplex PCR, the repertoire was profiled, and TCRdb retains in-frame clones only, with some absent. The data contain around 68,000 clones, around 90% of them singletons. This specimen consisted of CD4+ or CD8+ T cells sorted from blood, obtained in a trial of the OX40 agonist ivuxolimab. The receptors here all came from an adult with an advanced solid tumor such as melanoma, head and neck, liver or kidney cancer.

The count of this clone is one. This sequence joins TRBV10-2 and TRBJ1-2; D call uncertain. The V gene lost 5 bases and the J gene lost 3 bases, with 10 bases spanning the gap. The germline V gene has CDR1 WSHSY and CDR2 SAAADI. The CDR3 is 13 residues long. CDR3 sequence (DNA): TGCGCCAGCAGTCCCCAGAATGACTATGGCTACACCTTC. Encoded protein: CASSPQNDYGYTF.

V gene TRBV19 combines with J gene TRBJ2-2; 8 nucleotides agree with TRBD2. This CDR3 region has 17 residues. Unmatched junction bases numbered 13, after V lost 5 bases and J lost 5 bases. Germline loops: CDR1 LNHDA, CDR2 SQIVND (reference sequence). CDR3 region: CASSRGGLSTETGELFF. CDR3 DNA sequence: TGTGCCAGTAGTCGGGGGGGACTTTCCACTGAAACCGGGGAGCTGTTTTTT.

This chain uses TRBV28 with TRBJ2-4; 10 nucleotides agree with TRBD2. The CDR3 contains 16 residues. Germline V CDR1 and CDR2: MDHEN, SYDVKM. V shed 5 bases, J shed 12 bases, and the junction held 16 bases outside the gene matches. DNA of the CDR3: TGTGCCAGCAGTCCCCACGGGGGAGAGCGGGAGGGTAATCAGTACTTC. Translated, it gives CASSPHGGEREGNQYF.

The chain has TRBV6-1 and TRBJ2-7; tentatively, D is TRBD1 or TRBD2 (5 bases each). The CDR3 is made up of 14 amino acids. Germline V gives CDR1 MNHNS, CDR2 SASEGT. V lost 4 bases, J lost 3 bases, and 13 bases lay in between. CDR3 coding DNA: TGTGCCAGCAGTGCCGGGACCGGAGACTACGAGCAGTACTTC. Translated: CASSAGTGDYEQYF.

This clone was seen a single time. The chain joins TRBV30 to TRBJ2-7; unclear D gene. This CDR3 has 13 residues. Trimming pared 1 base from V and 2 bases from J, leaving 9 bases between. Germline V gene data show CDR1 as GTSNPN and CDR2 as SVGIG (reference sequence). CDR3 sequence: CAWSGGFAYEQYF. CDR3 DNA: TGTGCCTGGAGTGGTGGGTTCGCCTACGAGCAGTACTTC.

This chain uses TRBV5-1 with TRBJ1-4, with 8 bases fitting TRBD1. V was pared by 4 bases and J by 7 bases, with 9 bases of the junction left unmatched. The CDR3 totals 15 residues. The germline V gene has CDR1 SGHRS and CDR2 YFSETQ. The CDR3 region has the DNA TGCGCCAGCAGCCTAAGGACAGGGCGCGGTGAAAAACTGTTTTTT. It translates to CASSLRTGRGEKLFF.

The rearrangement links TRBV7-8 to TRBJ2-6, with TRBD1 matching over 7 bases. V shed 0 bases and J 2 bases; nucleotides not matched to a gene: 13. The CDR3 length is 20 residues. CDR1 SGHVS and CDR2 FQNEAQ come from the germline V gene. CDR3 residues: CASSLALPGQLVTGANVLTF. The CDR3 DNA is TGTGCCAGCAGCTTAGCCCTTCCGGGACAGTTGGTTACTGGGGCCAACGTCCTGACTTTC. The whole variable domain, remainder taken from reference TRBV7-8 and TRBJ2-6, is GAGVSQSPRYKVAKRGQDVALRCDPISGHVSLFWYQQALGQGPEFLTYFQNEAQLDKSGLPSDRFFAERPEGSVSTLKIQRTQQEDSAVYLCASSLALPGQLVTGANVLTFGAGSRLTVL.

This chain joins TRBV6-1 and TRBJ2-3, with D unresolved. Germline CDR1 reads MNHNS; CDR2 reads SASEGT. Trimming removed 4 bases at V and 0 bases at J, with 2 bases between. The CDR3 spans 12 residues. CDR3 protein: CASSVSTDTQYF. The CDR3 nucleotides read TGTGCCAGCAGTGTTAGCACAGATACGCAGTATTTT.

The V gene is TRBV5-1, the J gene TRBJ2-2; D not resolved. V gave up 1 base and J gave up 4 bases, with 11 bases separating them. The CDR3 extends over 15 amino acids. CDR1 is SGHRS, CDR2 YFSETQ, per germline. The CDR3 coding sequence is TGCGCCAGCAGCTTGTCGGCAGAGACCACCGGGGAGCTGTTTTTT. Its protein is CASSLSAETTGELFF.

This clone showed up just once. The CDR3 sequence: CASSILQLHQPQHF. Written as DNA, the CDR3 is TGTGCCAGTAGTATTTTACAGCTGCATCAGCCCCAGCATTTT. The chain combines TRBV19 with TRBJ1-5; D gene unclear. Germline CDR1 is LNHDA and CDR2 is SQIVND (reference sequence). V lost 3 bases and J lost 5, with 11 bases in between. The CDR3 covers 14 residues.

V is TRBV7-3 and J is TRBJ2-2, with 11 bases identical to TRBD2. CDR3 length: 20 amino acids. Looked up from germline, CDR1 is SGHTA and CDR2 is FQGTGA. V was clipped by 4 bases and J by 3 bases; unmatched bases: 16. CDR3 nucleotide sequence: TGTGCCAGCAGCTCACACCGCACCTTAGCGGGAGGGCCTTACACCGGGGAGCTGTTTTTT. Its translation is CASSSHRTLAGGPYTGELFF.

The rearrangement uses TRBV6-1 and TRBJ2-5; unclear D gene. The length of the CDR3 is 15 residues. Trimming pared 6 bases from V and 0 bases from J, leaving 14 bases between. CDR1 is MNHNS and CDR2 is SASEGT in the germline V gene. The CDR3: CASRSGVTNQETQYF. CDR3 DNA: TGTGCCAGCAGGTCGGGCGTTACGAACCAAGAGACCCAGTACTTC.

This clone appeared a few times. CDR3 sequence reads: CASSGPGDTQYF. In DNA form, the CDR3 reads TGCGCCAGCAGTGGCCCGGGAGATACGCAGTATTTT. The chain is built from TRBV10-2 and TRBJ2-3; D is ambiguous. The CDR3 covers 12 residues. In germline, CDR1 is WSHSY, CDR2 SAAADI. The V and J ends lost 4 bases and 5 bases respectively, with 7 bases between them.

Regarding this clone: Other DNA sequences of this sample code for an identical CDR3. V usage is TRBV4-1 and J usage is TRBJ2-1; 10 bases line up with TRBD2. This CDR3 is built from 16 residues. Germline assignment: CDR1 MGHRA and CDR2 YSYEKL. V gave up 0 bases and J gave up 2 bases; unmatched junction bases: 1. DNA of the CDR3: TGCGCCAGCAGCCAAGAACTAGCGGGACCCTACAATGAGCAGTTCTTC. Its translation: CASSQELAGPYNEQFF.

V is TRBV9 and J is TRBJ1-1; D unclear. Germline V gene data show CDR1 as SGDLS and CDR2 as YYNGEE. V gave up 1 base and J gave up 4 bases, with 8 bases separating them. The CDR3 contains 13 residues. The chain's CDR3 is CASSVQVGTEAFF. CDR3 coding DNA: TGTGCCAGCAGCGTACAGGTTGGCACTGAAGCTTTCTTT. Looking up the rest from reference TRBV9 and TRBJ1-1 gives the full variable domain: DSGVTQTPKHLITATGQRVTLRCSPRSGDLSVYWYQQSLDQGLQFLIQYYNGEERAKGNILERFSAQQFPDLHSELNLSSLELGDSALYFCASSVQVGTEAFFGQGTRLTVV.

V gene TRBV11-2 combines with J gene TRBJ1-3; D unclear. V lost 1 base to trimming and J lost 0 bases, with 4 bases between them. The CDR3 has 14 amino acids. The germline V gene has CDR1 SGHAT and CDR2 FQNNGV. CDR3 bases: TGTGCCAGCAGCTTAGTCATCTCTGGAAACACCATATATTTT. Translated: CASSLVISGNTIYF.

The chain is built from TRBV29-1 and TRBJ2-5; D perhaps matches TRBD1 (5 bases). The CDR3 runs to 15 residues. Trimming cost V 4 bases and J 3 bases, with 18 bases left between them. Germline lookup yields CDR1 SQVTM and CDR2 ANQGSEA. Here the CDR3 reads CSVVGQGVREETQYF. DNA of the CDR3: TGCAGCGTTGTGGGGCAAGGGGTCCGGGAAGAGACCCAGTACTTC.

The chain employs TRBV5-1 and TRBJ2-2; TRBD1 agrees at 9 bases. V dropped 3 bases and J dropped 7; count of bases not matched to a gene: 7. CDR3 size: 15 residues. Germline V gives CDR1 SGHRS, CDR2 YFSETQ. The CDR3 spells CASSSPQGAGGELFF. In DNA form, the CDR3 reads TGCGCCAGCAGCTCCCCACAGGGGGCCGGCGGGGAGCTGTTTTTT. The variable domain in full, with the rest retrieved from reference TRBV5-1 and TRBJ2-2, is KAGVTQTPRYLIKTRGQQVTLSCSPISGHRSVSWYQQTPGQGLQFLFEYFSETQRNKGNFPGRFSGRQFSNSRSEMNVSTLELGDSALYLCASSSPQGAGGELFFGEGSRLTVL.

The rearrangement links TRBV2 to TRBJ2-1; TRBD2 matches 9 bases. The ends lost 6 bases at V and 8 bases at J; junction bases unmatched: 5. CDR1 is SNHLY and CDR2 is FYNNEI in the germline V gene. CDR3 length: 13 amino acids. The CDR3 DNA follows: TGTGCCAGCAGGGCGGGAGGGGACGATGAGCAGTTCTTC. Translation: CASRAGGDDEQFF.

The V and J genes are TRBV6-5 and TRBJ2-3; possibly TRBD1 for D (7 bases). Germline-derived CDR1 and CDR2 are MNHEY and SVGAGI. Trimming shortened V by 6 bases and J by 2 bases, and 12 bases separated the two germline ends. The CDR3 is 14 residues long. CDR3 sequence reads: CASRRGTVTDTQYF. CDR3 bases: TGTGCCAGCAGACGGGGGACAGTCACAGATACGCAGTATTTT.

In nucleotides, the CDR3 is TGTGCCAGCTCACCACGGGCGACAGGGACCTACGAGCAGTACTTC. The encoded protein is CASSPRATGTYEQYF. V is TRBV18 and J is TRBJ2-7, with 7 positions matching TRBD1. The CDR3 extends over 15 amino acids. V shed 1 base and J 2 bases; nucleotides not matched to a gene: 5. CDR1 and CDR2 (germline): KGHSH, LQKENI.

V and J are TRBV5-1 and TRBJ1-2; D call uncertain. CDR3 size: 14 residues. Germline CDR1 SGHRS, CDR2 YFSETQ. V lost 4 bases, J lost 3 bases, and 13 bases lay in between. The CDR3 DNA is TGCGCCAGCAGCGCTGGTGGTGGGGACTATGGCTACACCTTC. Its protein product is CASSAGGGDYGYTF.

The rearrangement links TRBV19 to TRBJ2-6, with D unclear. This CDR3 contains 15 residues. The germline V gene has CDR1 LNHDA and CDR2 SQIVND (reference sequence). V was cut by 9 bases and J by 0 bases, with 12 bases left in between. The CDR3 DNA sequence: TGTGCCAGCAGCAAAGACCGCTCTGGGGCCAACGTCCTGACTTTC. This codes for CASSKDRSGANVLTF.

The CDR3 protein is CASSAWTGTPNTGELFF. The DNA of the CDR3 is TGTGCCAGCAGCGCATGGACCGGGACACCGAACACCGGGGAGCTGTTTTTT. The chain carries TRBV21-1 and TRBJ2-2; TRBD1 is the table's D call and was not checked against the DNA. TRBV21-1 is described as a pseudogene. The CDR3 runs to 17 residues.

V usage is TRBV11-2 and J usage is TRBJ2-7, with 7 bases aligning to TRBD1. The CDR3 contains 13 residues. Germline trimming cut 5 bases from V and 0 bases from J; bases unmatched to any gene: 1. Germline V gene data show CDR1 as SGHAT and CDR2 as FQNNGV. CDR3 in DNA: TGTGCCAGCAGCCAGGGGGTCTCCTACGAGCAGTACTTC. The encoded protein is CASSQGVSYEQYF. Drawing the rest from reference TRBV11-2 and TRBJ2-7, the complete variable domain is EAGVAQSPRYKIIEKRQSVAFWCNPISGHATLYWYQQILGQGPKLLIQFQNNGVVDDSQLPKDRFSAERLKGVDSTLKIQPAKLEDSAVYLCASSQGVSYEQYFGPGTRLTVT.